Following are 4 T cell receptor beta chains from one sample sequenced in a study of circulating CD8 cells and anti-PD-1 response in melanoma (dated by TCRdb to the early 2020s). The reads were generated on a NextSeq 500. The QIAseq Immune Repertoire RNA Library Kit, Human TCR Panel was used to prepare TCR libraries from approximately 15 ng of total RNA. The public reads were quality trimmed at Q25 with fastp and then assembled into clones with MiXCR by TCRdb, keeping productive beta chains. Under each unique CDR3 protein, matching rows form one entry showing the most common genes and DNA. The sample contains over 300 distinct CDR3 sequences, roughly 5.6% of them found a single time. Roughly three fifths of the sample is in the top ten clones. Using a BD FACSAria II cell sorter, four subsets defined by PD-1 and/or TIGIT were sorted out of live CD3+CD8+TCRalphabeta+ cells. This specimen was CD8+ T cells from PBMCs, taken at baseline or after one month of anti-PD-1 therapy (not recorded which). Source of these receptors: a human donor with melanoma.

This clonotype is labeled large. The V gene is TRBV6-5, the J gene TRBJ2-2; D is unresolved. Germline V gives CDR1 MNHEY, CDR2 SVGAGI. V was clipped by 0 bases and J by 6 bases, with 5 bases between them. The CDR3 length is 13 residues. CDR3 amino acids: CASSYSSSGELFF. In DNA form, the CDR3 reads TGTGCCAGCAGTTACTCGAGTTCCGGGGAGCTGTTTTTT.

Within the sample, this clonotype is medium-sized. The rearrangement links TRBV19 to TRBJ2-7, with 8 bases identical to TRBD2. CDR1 LNHDA and CDR2 SQIVND come from the germline V gene (reference sequence). The trim removed 3 bases at V and 4 bases at J, leaving 5 bases unmatched. This CDR3 is 14 amino acids long. The DNA of the CDR3 is TGTGCCAGTAGTATGAGCGGGGGAAGGTACGAGCAGTACTTC. Residues: CASSMSGGRYEQYF.

The rearrangement joins TRBV30 to TRBJ1-2, with D tentatively TRBD1 (6 bases). V dropped 2 bases and J dropped 4 bases, with 17 bases sitting between them. The CDR3 contains 15 residues. The germline gives CDR1 GTSNPN, CDR2 SVGIG (reference sequence). CDR3 nucleotides: TGTGCCTGGAGTACCCAACCAGGGGCGAGCTATGGCTACACCTTC. It codes for CAWSTQPGASYGYTF.

This clonotype is labeled as medium-sized. The chain has TRBV6-2 or TRBV6-3 and TRBJ1-1; D remains unclear. V was cut by 6 bases and J by 1 base, with 3 bases left in between. This CDR3 is built from 11 residues. Germline V gene lookup returns CDR1 MNHEY and CDR2 SVGEGT. The CDR3 region has the DNA TGTGCCAGCAGGGCGAACACTGAAGCTTTCTTT. This translates into CASRANTEAFF.